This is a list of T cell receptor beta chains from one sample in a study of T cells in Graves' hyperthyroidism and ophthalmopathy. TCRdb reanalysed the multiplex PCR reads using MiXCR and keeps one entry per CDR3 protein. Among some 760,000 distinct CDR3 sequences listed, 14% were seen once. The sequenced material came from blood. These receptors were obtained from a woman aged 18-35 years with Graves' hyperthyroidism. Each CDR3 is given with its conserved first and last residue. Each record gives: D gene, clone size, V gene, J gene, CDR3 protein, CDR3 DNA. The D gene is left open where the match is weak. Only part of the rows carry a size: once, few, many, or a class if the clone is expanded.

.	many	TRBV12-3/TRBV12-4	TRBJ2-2	CASSPEGTGELFF	TGTGCCAGCAGTCCGGAGGGGACCGGGGAGCTGTTTTTT
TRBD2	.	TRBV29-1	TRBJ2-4	CSVEAGGLAKNIQYF	TGCAGCGTTGAAGCGGGAGGGCTAGCCAAAAACATTCAGTACTTC
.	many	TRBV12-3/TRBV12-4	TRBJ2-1	CASSLARRDSSYNEQFF	TGTGCCAGCAGTTTAGCGAGGCGGGATAGCTCCTACAATGAGCAGTTCTTC
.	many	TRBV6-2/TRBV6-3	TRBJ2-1	CASSFWDEQFF	TGTGCCAGCAGTTTCTGGGATGAGCAGTTCTTC
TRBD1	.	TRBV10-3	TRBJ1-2	CAISDIGDRAGYTF	TGTGCCATCAGTGATATCGGAGACAGGGCTGGCTACACCTTC
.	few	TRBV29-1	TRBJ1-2	CSVGPGKTGNFYGYTF	TGCAGCGTGGGTCCAGGCAAGACAGGCAACTTTTATGGCTACACCTTC
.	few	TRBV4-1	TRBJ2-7	CASSQGIRYEQYF	TGCGCCAGCAGCCAAGGCATTCGCTACGAGCAGTACTTC
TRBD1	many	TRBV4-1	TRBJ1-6	CASSPGTGLEPLHF	TGCGCCAGCAGCCCAGGGACAGGCCTCGAACCCCTCCACTTT
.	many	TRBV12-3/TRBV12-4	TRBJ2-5	CASSLARGAGTLQETQYF	TGTGCCAGCAGTTTAGCCCGGGGAGCCGGGACCCTCCAAGAGACCCAGTACTTC
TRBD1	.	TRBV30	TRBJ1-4	CAWSVDRGNEKLFF	TGTGCCTGGAGTGTAGACAGGGGTAATGAAAAACTGTTTTTT
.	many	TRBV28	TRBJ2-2	CASSPPFWRDNTGELFF	TGTGCCAGCAGTCCCCCTTTCTGGCGGGATAACACCGGGGAGCTGTTTTTT
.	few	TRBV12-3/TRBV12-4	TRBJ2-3	CASRPQSGAPHTQYF	TGTGCCAGCAGACCCCAATCGGGGGCTCCACATACGCAGTATTTT
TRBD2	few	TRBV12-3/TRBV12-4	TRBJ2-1	CASSPASGLANDNEQFF	TGTGCCAGCAGTCCGGCGTCGGGACTAGCAAATGACAATGAGCAGTTCTTC
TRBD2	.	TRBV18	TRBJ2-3	CASSRGLAGTTDTQYF	TGTGCCAGCTCACGGGGACTAGCGGGGACCACAGATACGCAGTATTTT
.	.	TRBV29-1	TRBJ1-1	CSVERHSNTEAFF	TGCAGCGTTGAGAGACATTCAAACACTGAAGCTTTCTTT
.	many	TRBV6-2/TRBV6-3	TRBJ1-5	CASSREQGGNQPQHF	TGTGCCAGCAGCAGGGAACAGGGAGGCAATCAGCCCCAGCATTTT
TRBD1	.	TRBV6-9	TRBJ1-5	CASSSSDRAQPQHF	TGTGCCAGCAGTTCCTCGGACAGGGCCCAGCCCCAGCATTTT
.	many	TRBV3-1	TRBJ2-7	CASSLRTSSPRDEQYF	TGTGCCAGCAGCCTCCGAACTAGTTCCCCTAGAGACGAGCAGTACTTC
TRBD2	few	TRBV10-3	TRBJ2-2	CAISDSSGRPGELFF	TGTGCCATCAGTGATTCTAGCGGGAGGCCCGGGGAGCTGTTTTTT
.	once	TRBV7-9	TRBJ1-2	CASSLLGATTYGYTF	TGTGCCAGCAGCTTATTGGGAGCAACTACCTATGGCTACACCTTC
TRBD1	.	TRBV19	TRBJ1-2	CASSRRDRDNYGYTF	TGTGCCAGTAGCCGCCGGGACAGGGACAACTATGGCTACACCTTC
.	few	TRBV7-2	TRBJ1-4	CASSWTVATNEKLFF	TGTGCCAGCAGTTGGACAGTAGCAACTAATGAAAAACTGTTTTTT
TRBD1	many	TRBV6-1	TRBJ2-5	CASSVAAPWDRNYQETQYF	TGTGCCAGCAGTGTCGCTGCCCCGTGGGACAGAAATTACCAAGAGACCCAGTACTTC
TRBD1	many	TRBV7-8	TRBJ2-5	CASSLRAGDRETQYF	TGTGCCAGCAGCTTAAGGGCAGGGGACAGGGAGACCCAGTACTTC
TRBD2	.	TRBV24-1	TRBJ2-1	CATSAPGAGLADVDEQFF	TGTGCCACCAGTGCCCCAGGCGCCGGACTAGCGGATGTGGATGAGCAGTTCTTC
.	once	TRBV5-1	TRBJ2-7	CASSLATGDNEQYF	TGCGCCAGCAGCTTGGCCACGGGGGATAACGAGCAGTACTTC
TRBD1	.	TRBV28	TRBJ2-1	CASRTPGTGANEQFF	TGTGCCAGCAGGACCCCCGGGACAGGGGCAAATGAGCAGTTCTTC
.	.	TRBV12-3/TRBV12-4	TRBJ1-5	CASSRDYSNQPQHF	TGTGCCAGCAGTCGGGATTATAGCAATCAGCCCCAGCATTTT
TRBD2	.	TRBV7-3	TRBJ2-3	CASSPYSGRGTDTQYF	TGTGCCAGCAGCCCCTATAGCGGGAGGGGCACAGATACGCAGTATTTT
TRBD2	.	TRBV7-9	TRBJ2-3	CASSAQLAGVTGDTQYF	TGTGCCAGCAGCGCCCAACTAGCGGGAGTTACTGGAGATACGCAGTATTTT
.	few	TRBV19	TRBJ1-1	CASSKGRGTEAFF	TGTGCCAGTAGTAAGGGGAGAGGCACTGAAGCTTTCTTT
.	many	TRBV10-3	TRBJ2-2	CAISPAGITGELFF	TGTGCCATCAGTCCAGCAGGGATCACCGGGGAGCTGTTTTTT
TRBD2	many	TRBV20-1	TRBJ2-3	CSARDGLAGASDTQYF	TGCAGTGCTAGAGACGGTCTAGCGGGAGCTTCAGATACGCAGTATTTT
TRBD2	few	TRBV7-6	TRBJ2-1	CASSPSAGGGMLWNEQFF	TGTGCCAGCAGCCCCTCCGCGGGAGGGGGTATGCTTTGGAATGAGCAGTTCTTC
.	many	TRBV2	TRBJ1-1	CASSYTGSLSEAFF	TGTGCCAGCAGTTATACAGGGTCTCTCTCTGAAGCTTTCTTT
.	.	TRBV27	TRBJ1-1	CANSFGPEAFF	TGTGCCAACAGTTTTGGGCCTGAAGCTTTCTTT
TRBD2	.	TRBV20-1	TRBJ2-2	CSARGSSGRVLGNTGELFF	TGCAGTGCTAGAGGGTCTAGCGGGAGAGTCTTGGGTAACACCGGGGAGCTGTTTTTT
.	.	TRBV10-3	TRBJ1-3	CAIRDSSGNTIYF	TGTGCCATCAGAGACAGCTCTGGAAACACCATATATTTT
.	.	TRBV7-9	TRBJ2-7	CASSLKSSDYEQYF	TGTGCCAGCAGCTTAAAGTCTAGCGATTACGAGCAGTACTTC
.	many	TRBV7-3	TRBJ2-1	CASSLRQLERNEQFF	TGTGCCAGCAGCTTAAGACAACTAGAGAGGAATGAGCAGTTCTTC
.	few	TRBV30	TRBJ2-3	CAWSAGGTDTQYF	TGTGCCTGGAGTGCGGGGGGCACAGATACGCAGTATTTT
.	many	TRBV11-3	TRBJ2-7	CASSLANEQYF	TGTGCCAGCAGCTTAGCAAACGAGCAGTACTTC
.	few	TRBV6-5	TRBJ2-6	CASSYAGASGANVLTF	TGTGCCAGCAGTTACGCCGGGGCGTCTGGGGCCAACGTCCTGACTTTC
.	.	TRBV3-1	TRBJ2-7	CASSQEFRGHISYEQYF	TGTGCCAGCAGCCAAGAGTTCCGGGGTCATATCTCCTACGAGCAGTACTTC
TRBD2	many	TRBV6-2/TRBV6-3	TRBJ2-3	CASSYSGLAGGFGDTQYF	TGTGCCAGCAGTTACTCAGGACTAGCGGGAGGATTCGGAGATACGCAGTATTTT
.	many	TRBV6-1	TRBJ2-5	CASRLRIPETQYF	TGTGCCAGCAGATTAAGGATCCCAGAGACCCAGTACTTC
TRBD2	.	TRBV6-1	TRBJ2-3	CASSLSAGGPGDTQYF	TGTGCCAGCAGTCTCTCAGCGGGAGGGCCCGGAGATACGCAGTATTTT
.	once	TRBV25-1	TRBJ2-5	CASSELADQGTQYF	TGTGCCAGCAGTGAATTGGCAGACCAAGGGACCCAGTACTTC
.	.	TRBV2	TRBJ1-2	CARSKDRIPFYGYTF	TGTGCCAGGTCGAAGGACAGAATCCCTTTCTATGGCTACACCTTC
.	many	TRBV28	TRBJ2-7	CASFVRGRSYEQYF	TGTGCCAGTTTCGTCAGGGGTCGCTCCTACGAGCAGTACTTC
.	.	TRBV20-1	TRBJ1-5	CSARRAGKSSNQPQHF	TGCAGTGCTAGAAGGGCGGGGAAGAGCAGCAATCAGCCCCAGCATTTT